These 24 T cell receptor beta chains were sequenced from one sample in a study of blood T cells in healthy people across ages. Through a sample-barcoded 5' primer and a J-beta primer mix, a second PCR was run for roughly 7 to 12 cycles. TCRdb recomputed calls from the 5' RACE reads with MiXCR, one row per CDR3 protein. Among around 1,100,000 distinct CDR3 sequences listed, under 40% were seen once. The sequenced material came from blood. The receptors come from a man in his late teens or twenties in good health.

The V gene is TRBV7-9, the J gene TRBJ1-5, with a tentative D call TRBD1 (5 bases). Trimming stripped 6 bases from V and 5 bases from J, with 8 bases between. This CDR3 contains 12 residues. The germline CDR1 and CDR2 sequences are SEHNR and FQNEAQ (reference sequence). CDR3 protein: CASRLGDQPQHF. The CDR3 DNA sequence: TGTGCCAGCAGGCTAGGGGATCAGCCCCAGCATTTT.

J is TRBJ2-1 and V is TRBV5-1; 7 bases are a match to TRBD1. Trimming removed 3 bases from V and 2 bases from J; junction bases left unmatched: 2. Germline-derived CDR1 and CDR2 are SGHRS and YFSETQ. CDR3 length: 14 residues. The CDR3 region is CASSSTGTYNEQFF. CDR3 in DNA: TGCGCCAGCAGCTCGACAGGGACCTACAATGAGCAGTTCTTC.

The chain recombines TRBV4-2 with TRBJ2-2, with 9 bases that match TRBD2. Per the germline V gene, CDR1 is LGHNA and CDR2 is YNFKEQ. The CDR3 extends over 17 amino acids. V lost 0 bases and J lost 9; bases outside the gene matches: 11. The CDR3 sequence is CASSQEEERGDIWELFF. Here the CDR3 DNA reads TGTGCCAGCAGCCAAGAGGAGGAGCGGGGGGACATATGGGAGCTGTTTTTT.

DNA for the CDR3: TGTGCCAGCAGCTTAGAAGGGACTAGTCCCAATGAGCAGTTCTTC. This encodes CASSLEGTSPNEQFF. This chain uses TRBV7-2 with TRBJ2-1; 8 nucleotides line up with TRBD2. The CDR3 has 15 residues. From germline, CDR1 is SGHTA and CDR2 FQGNSA. The J segment lost 6 bases and the V segment lost 1 base, leaving 5 bases of the junction unmatched.

This clonotype occurred a few times. The chain combines TRBV20-1 with TRBJ1-2; D is unclear. Trimming cost V 1 base and J 5 bases, with 11 bases left between them. The CDR3 has 13 residues. Germline CDR1 and CDR2: DFQATT and SNEGSKA (reference sequence). Here the CDR3 reads CSARGDLGYGYTF. In nucleotides, the CDR3 is TGCAGTGCTAGAGGCGACCTAGGGTATGGCTACACCTTC.

V usage is TRBV24-1 and J usage is TRBJ2-3, with 10 positions matching TRBD2. CDR3 size: 14 residues. J gave up 5 bases and V 9 bases, and 7 bases lay outside the gene matches. CDR1 and CDR2 (germline): KGHDR, SFDVKD. CDR3 coding DNA: TGTGCCACCGCCTCGGTAGCGGGGGGAGATACGCAGTATTTT. Translated, it gives CATASVAGGDTQYF.

In its sample, this clonotype was seen a few times. The chain recombines TRBV7-8 with TRBJ2-7, with D perhaps matching TRBD2 (6 bases). Germline assignment: CDR1 SGHVS and CDR2 FQNEAQ. The V gene lost 1 base and the J gene lost 3 bases, with 13 bases spanning the gap. This CDR3 comprises 15 residues. The CDR3 nucleotides read TGTGCCAGCAGCTTAGTGGTGGGGGGTATCTACGAGCAGTACTTC. This sequence encodes CASSLVVGGIYEQYF.

This clonotype was counted only a few times. The V and J genes are TRBV12-3 or TRBV12-4 and TRBJ1-4; 7 bases align to TRBD1. The CDR3 contains 14 residues. V was clipped by 7 bases and J by 4 bases; unmatched bases: 6. The CDR3 sequence is CASTPGQRNEKLFF. For the CDR3, the DNA is TGTGCCAGCACCCCGGGACAGCGTAATGAAAAACTGTTTTTT.

This clonotype is a singleton in its sample. Possible read error: a much larger clone is one base away. CDR3 protein: CASSLGLADTEAFF. In DNA form, the CDR3 reads TGCGCCAGCAGCTTGGGGCTGGCTGACACTGAAGCTTTCTTT. The rearrangement uses TRBV5-1 and TRBJ1-1, with D unresolved. The CDR3 is 14 amino acids. From germline, CDR1 is SGHRS and CDR2 YFSETQ. V was pared by 0 bases and J by 3 bases, with 9 bases between.

This clonotype has more than one count but fewer than ten. The V call is TRBV4-2, the J call TRBJ1-1; tentative D call: TRBD1 (5 bases). This CDR3 has 14 amino acids. CDR1 and CDR2 from the germline V gene are LGHNA and YNFKEQ. V was trimmed by 1 base and J by 7 bases, leaving 13 bases between them. CDR3 in DNA: TGTGCCAGCAGCCAAGGGCCTTCTACAGGTGAAGCTTTCTTT. Its protein product is CASSQGPSTGEAFF.

The CDR3 DNA reads as TGTGCCAGCAGTGTTCTTACAGGGCGGGAGACCCAGTACTTC. It codes for CASSVLTGRETQYF. This rearrangement joins TRBV2 to TRBJ2-5, with a possible D match to TRBD1 (6 bases). The CDR3 is 14 residues long. The germline V gene has CDR1 SNHLY and CDR2 FYNNEI. Trimming took off 4 bases at V and 5 bases at J, with 14 bases between the two ends. The whole variable domain, remainder taken from reference TRBV2 and TRBJ2-5, is EPEVTQTPSHQVTQMGQEVILRCVPISNHLYFYWYRQILGQKVEFLVSFYNNEISEKSEIFDDQFSVERPDGSNFTLKIRSTKLEDSAMYFCASSVLTGRETQYFGPGTRLLVL.

This sequence joins TRBV3-1 and TRBJ1-1; D unclear. The length of the CDR3 is 17 residues. V was cut by 0 bases and J by 0 bases, with 14 bases left in between. Germline CDR1 is LGHDT and CDR2 is YNNKEL (reference sequence). The CDR3 reads CASSQDLETSMNTEAFF. The CDR3 DNA reads TGTGCCAGCAGCCAAGATCTGGAGACGAGCATGAACACTGAAGCTTTCTTT.

This clonotype appeared a few times. The chain carries TRBV30 and TRBJ2-3; 13 nucleotides match TRBD2. This CDR3 region has 16 residues. J lost 1 base, V lost 1 base, and 2 bases had no gene match. Germline V gives CDR1 GTSNPN, CDR2 SVGIG (reference sequence). CDR3 bases: TGTGCCTGGAGTGAAGGGACTAGCGGGGGCACAGATACGCAGTATTTT. Translating it yields CAWSEGTSGGTDTQYF.

The chain has TRBV5-1 and TRBJ2-7; D not certain. Germline V gives CDR1 SGHRS, CDR2 YFSETQ. Trimming left V 4 bases short and J 7 bases short, with 24 bases between. The CDR3 contains 16 residues. The CDR3 loop reads CASSPNDGLSYNEQYF. In DNA, the CDR3 is TGCGCCAGCAGCCCCAACGATGGCCTAAGCTACAATGAGCAGTACTTC.

The chain is built from TRBV7-2 and TRBJ1-1; no clear D. Trimming pared 5 bases from V and 7 bases from J, leaving 11 bases between. The CDR3 is 12 amino acids. CDR1 and CDR2 from the germline V gene are SGHTA and FQGNSA. The CDR3 here is CASSPGIREAFF. For the CDR3, the DNA is TGTGCCAGCAGCCCGGGGATACGTGAAGCTTTCTTT.

This clonotype was counted only a few times. V is TRBV9 and J is TRBJ1-2; D ambiguous. Germline V CDR1 and CDR2: SGDLS, YYNGEE. V gave up 4 bases and J gave up 4 bases, with 17 bases separating them. This CDR3 contains 15 residues. For the CDR3, the DNA is TGTGCCAGCAGCCCCCATCTTCGGAGAGGCTATGGCTACACCTTC. Amino acid sequence: CASSPHLRRGYGYTF.

The gene calls are TRBV10-3 and TRBJ1-2; no clear D. Germline assignment: CDR1 ENHRY and CDR2 SYGVKD. There are 16 residues in the CDR3. The ends were cut back, 0 bases at V and 8 bases at J, with 19 bases in the middle. CDR3 in amino acids: CAISESFMSTSSGYTF. The CDR3 DNA follows: TGTGCCATCAGTGAGTCGTTTATGTCCACCTCGAGCGGCTACACCTTC.

This clonotype was counted many times. V is TRBV6-2 or TRBV6-3 and J is TRBJ2-7; 8 nucleotides agree with TRBD1. This CDR3 spans 19 amino acids. J was trimmed by 4 bases and V by 7 bases; bases with no gene match: 24. Germline CDR1 is MNHEY and CDR2 is SVGEGT. The CDR3 nucleotides read TGTGCCAGCAACTCCCAGGGGGCAGTGTCGACAGGTCGACCGTACGAGCAGTACTTC. Its protein is CASNSQGAVSTGRPYEQYF.

On this clonotype itself: The junction differs from germline at one of its ends, possibly a read error. V gene TRBV4-1 combines with J gene TRBJ1-2; 7 positions agree with TRBD1. This CDR3 is built from 14 residues. CDR1 is MGHRA, CDR2 YSYEKL, per germline. In DNA, the CDR3 is TGCGTCAGCAGCCCGAGACAGGGTGCCTATGGCTACACCTTC. This sequence encodes CVSSPRQGAYGYTF.

The V gene is TRBV29-1, the J gene TRBJ2-2; TRBD2 aligns across 7 bases. With 7 bases clipped from V and 0 bases from J, the junction kept 8 bases outside the gene matches. Per germline, CDR1 SQVTM and CDR2 ANQGSEA. This CDR3 contains 15 residues. CDR3 sequence (DNA): TGCAGCGCCTGGACTAGTGGGGCGAACACCGGGGAGCTGTTTTTT. It encodes CSAWTSGANTGELFF.

The chain is built from TRBV9 and TRBJ1-2; 10 bases map to TRBD1. This CDR3 is built from 14 residues. The germline CDR1 and CDR2 sequences are SGDLS and YYNGEE. V lost 7 bases, J lost 5 bases, and 8 bases stayed unmatched. CDR3 in amino acids: CASVRQGAGYGYTF. The CDR3, as DNA: TGTGCCAGCGTTCGACAGGGGGCGGGTTATGGCTACACCTTC.

The V gene is TRBV25-1, the J gene TRBJ1-1; D uncertain. Trimming cost V 2 bases and J 4 bases, with 14 bases left between them. CDR1 and CDR2 (germline): MGHDK, SYGVNS. The CDR3 length is 15 residues. The chain's CDR3 is CASSEVSWSRTEAFF. The CDR3 DNA follows: TGTGCCAGCAGTGAAGTGTCGTGGAGCCGCACTGAAGCTTTCTTT.

V and J are TRBV11-2 and TRBJ2-4; D is unresolved. Germline V gene sequence: CDR1 SGHAT, CDR2 FQNNGV. Trimming removed 0 bases from V and 4 bases from J, with 4 bases in between. This CDR3 region has 13 residues. The CDR3 DNA sequence: TGTGCCAGCAGCTTAGATGGGAAAAACATTCAGTACTTC. It specifies CASSLDGKNIQYF.

This clonotype showed up just a few times. The J gene is TRBJ2-2, the V gene TRBV12-3 or TRBV12-4; D gene ambiguous. The CDR3 length is 13 residues. V shed 5 bases and J shed 6 bases, with 10 bases lying between them. The CDR3 loop is CASSLQTPGELFF. In nucleotides, the CDR3 is TGTGCCAGCAGTCTACAGACACCCGGGGAGCTGTTTTTT.